Below are 9 T cell receptor beta chains sequenced from a single sample in a study of cytomegalovirus exposure and HLA in healthy donors. Amplification used 60 Vbeta primers and 13 Jbeta primers. Profiled with immunoSEQ multiplex PCR; TCRdb holds only in-frame clones, not every one. The sample contains approximately 210,000 clones, roughly three quarters of which appear only once. Sequences were obtained from PBMCs. The source of these receptors is a woman in her forties or fifties in good health and CMV-seronegative.

This clone was seen once. This chain connects TRBV9 to TRBJ1-6, with D perhaps matching TRBD1 (5 bases). This CDR3 contains 16 residues. V gave up 0 bases and J gave up 9 bases, with 16 bases separating them. The V gene's germline CDR1 is SGDLS and CDR2 YYNGEE. The CDR3 protein is CASSVASIGGVSPLHF. In DNA form, the CDR3 reads TGTGCCAGCAGCGTAGCTTCCATTGGGGGGGTTTCACCCCTCCACTTT.

For the CDR3, the DNA is TGTGCCACCAGCAGACCTATTTGGCCGGGACAGAGAAACACTGAAGCTTTCTTT. Translated, it gives CATSRPIWPGQRNTEAFF. The chain couples TRBV15 to TRBJ1-1; 7 nucleotides line up with TRBD1. The CDR3 consists of 18 residues. The V gene end was trimmed by 2 bases and the J gene end by 2 bases; junction bases not matched to a gene: 14. Germline V gene data show CDR1 as LNHNV and CDR2 as YYDKDF (reference sequence).

V gene TRBV2 combines with J gene TRBJ2-5; D perhaps matches TRBD1 (6 bases). This CDR3 region has 14 residues. Looked up from germline, CDR1 is SNHLY and CDR2 is FYNNEI. V gave up 6 bases and J gave up 2 bases, with 13 bases separating them. The CDR3, as DNA: TGTGCCAGCAGACCCACAGGGTTGCAAGAGACCCAGTACTTC. Encoded protein: CASRPTGLQETQYF.

The chain joins TRBV6-1 to TRBJ1-4; D is possibly TRBD1 (5 bases). V was clipped by 9 bases and J by 1 base, with 12 bases between them. From germline, CDR1 is MNHNS and CDR2 SASEGT. The CDR3 length is 14 residues. The CDR3 region is CASERGGTNEKLFF. Written as DNA, the CDR3 is TGTGCCAGTGAGAGGGGAGGAACTAATGAAAAACTGTTTTTT.

The chain joins TRBV2 to TRBJ1-2; perhaps TRBD1 as D (5 bases). Germline assignment: CDR1 SNHLY and CDR2 FYNNEI. The CDR3 is made up of 16 amino acids. V lost 0 bases and J 4 bases, leaving 15 bases between the germline ends. The CDR3 region is CASSEAWGIRAYGYTF. The CDR3 nucleotides read TGTGCCAGCAGTGAAGCGTGGGGCATTAGGGCCTATGGCTACACCTTC.

The V call is TRBV4-1, the J call TRBJ2-5; 12 nucleotides align to TRBD2. CDR3 length: 16 amino acids. V dropped 5 bases and J dropped 5; count of bases not matched to a gene: 9. CDR1 is MGHRA and CDR2 is YSYEKL in the germline V gene. The CDR3 loop is CASSDPSGGAGETQYF. As DNA, the CDR3 is TGCGCCAGCAGCGACCCTAGCGGGGGGGCCGGGGAGACCCAGTACTTC.

This clone has a handful of counts. The chain is built from TRBV7-2 and TRBJ1-4; 7 bases line up with TRBD1. The CDR3 sequence is 15 residues long. Germline V gene sequence: CDR1 SGHTA, CDR2 FQGNSA. J was trimmed by 2 bases and V by 5 bases; bases with no gene match: 5. The CDR3 nucleotides read TGTGCCAGCAGCAACAGGGGATCCACTAATGAAAAACTGTTTTTT. Its protein is CASSNRGSTNEKLFF.

The chain joins TRBV4-1 to TRBJ2-5, with 7 bases fitting TRBD2. With V trimmed by 4 bases and J by 5 bases, 10 bases remained unmatched. Germline V gene data show CDR1 as MGHRA and CDR2 as YSYEKL. The length of the CDR3 is 15 residues. DNA of the CDR3: TGCGCCAGCAGCCCCGGACTAGTCTTGGGGGAGACCCAGTACTTC. The encoded protein is CASSPGLVLGETQYF.

The chain joins TRBV19 to TRBJ1-2; 7 nucleotides align to TRBD1. The length of the CDR3 is 15 residues. CDR1 and CDR2 (germline): LNHDA, SQIVND (reference sequence). V lost 7 bases to trimming and J lost 4 bases; unmatched junction nucleotides: 12. This chain's CDR3 is CASTDRRDSGYGYTF. For the CDR3, the DNA is TGTGCCAGTACCGATAGGAGGGACAGTGGCTATGGCTACACCTTC. Full variable domain (rest looked up from reference TRBV19 and TRBJ1-2): DGGITQSPKYLFRKEGQNVTLSCEQNLNHDAMYWYRQDPGQGLRLIYYSQIVNDFQKGDIAEGYSVSREKKESFPLTVTSAQKNPTAFYLCASTDRRDSGYGYTFGSGTRLTVV.